The T cell receptor (beta chain) described here comes from a study of blood T cell repertoires in COVID-19. Clones were sequenced by immunoSEQ multiplex PCR, and TCRdb holds only the in-frame ones, with some missing. Of 150,000 to 200,000 clones in the sample, roughly 87% were seen once. V lost 4 bases, J lost 10 bases, and 14 bases lay in between. Germline values: CDR1 SNHLY, CDR2 FYNNEI. This CDR3 comprises 13 residues. Specimen: PBMCs or T cells enriched from blood (not recorded which). This receptor was obtained from a human donor with acute COVID-19. The donor label of this sample is uncertain. This chain joins TRBV2 and TRBJ2-1, with D tentatively TRBD2 (6 bases). CDR3 in DNA: TGTGCCAGCAGTGGGGCCCCCGCGGGAGAGCAGTTCTTC. Translation gives CASSGAPAGEQFF.